This is a list of T cell receptor beta chains from one sample in a study of T cell responses to AZD1222 COVID-19 vaccine. Assay used: immunoSEQ multiplex PCR; TCRdb lists only in-frame clones, some missing. Of about 150,000 clones detected, over 85% appear once; the ten largest clones hold roughly 1.7%. The material sequenced was peripheral blood, taken 28 days after the second AZD1222 dose. The receptors were gathered from an adult who received the AZD1222 COVID-19 vaccine. The CDR3 runs from the conserved cysteine through the conserved F or W. The order of the fields is J gene, CDR3 length, V gene, CDR3 protein.

>TRBJ1-1|15|TRBV10-3
CAISDEGTGSTEAFF
>TRBJ1-2|13|TRBV21-1
CASPFRDKDGYTF
>TRBJ1-5|15|TRBV2
CASSEALVGDQPQHF
>TRBJ2-7|15|TRBV4-2
CASSQDVGLTYEQYF
>TRBJ2-1|15|TRBV7-9
CASRLRGTRHNEQFF
>TRBJ2-7|13|TRBV24-1
CATSDWDYYEQYF
>TRBJ2-1|15|TRBV5-1
CASRTLGGSYNEQFF
>TRBJ1-1|13|TRBV10-3
CAASQGGNTEAFF
>TRBJ2-7|13|TRBV27
CASRMAGSYEQYF
>TRBJ1-5|13|TRBV19
CATRRQGMQPQHF
>TRBJ1-1|15|TRBV7-2
CACKTGTASLHEAFF
>TRBJ1-5|16|TRBV19
CASSIVFGWGNQPQHF
>TRBJ2-5|15|TRBV15
CATSRDRLYQETQYF
>TRBJ1-6|18|TRBV7-2
CASSRTDRLNSVGSPLHF
>TRBJ2-7|16|TRBV7-2
CASSLSGLAVTYEQYF
>TRBJ2-4|16|TRBV6-1
CASSELAALAKNIQYF
>TRBJ2-7|13|TRBV7-9
CASSAATVYEQYF
>TRBJ1-1|14|TRBV5-4
CASSLVQDNTEAFF
>TRBJ1-4|11|TRBV30
CAWSTGPPVFF
>TRBJ2-3|12|TRBV18
CASSPDSDTQYF
>TRBJ2-3|16|TRBV5-1
CASSQGPSDSTDTQYF
>TRBJ2-7|16|TRBV6-5
CASSYSYEDRTYEQYF
>TRBJ2-3|17|TRBV9
CASSPRTGGLAEDTQYF
>TRBJ2-1|12|TRBV6-2/TRBV6-3
CASSYLAEWQFF
>TRBJ1-3|15|TRBV3-1/TRBV3-2
CASSQDRSSGNTIYF
>TRBJ1-1|13|TRBV12-3/TRBV12-4
CASSWGANTEAFF
>TRBJ1-1|16|TRBV14
CASSQRVFRGNTEAFF
>TRBJ2-7|14|TRBV27
CASSPIALSYEQYF
>TRBJ2-7|12|TRBV5-5
CASSSQGSEQYF
>TRBJ2-7|13|TRBV6-5
CASSQIGPREQYF
>TRBJ2-3|13|TRBV5-1
CASSSGRTDTQYF
>TRBJ1-2|15|TRBV5-5
CASSLGPGSSYGYTF
>TRBJ1-1|13|TRBV20-1
CSASAGTGVGTFF
>TRBJ1-5|13|TRBV5-1
CASSFSFGQPQHF
>TRBJ2-6|16|TRBV11-3
CASSFPNAGGANVLTF
>TRBJ1-5|15|TRBV6-6
CASSLRVGSNQPQHF
>TRBJ1-5|13|TRBV5-1
CASSLGSDQPQHF
>TRBJ1-2|16|TRBV19
CASSIGSVGGADGYTF
>TRBJ2-5|16|TRBV11-3
CASSLGAGGTGETQYF
>TRBJ1-1|14|TRBV11-3
CASSLVVKTSKAFF
>TRBJ1-1|15|TRBV6-5
CATRGLLGVRGSAFF
>TRBJ2-1|15|TRBV7-8
CASSLREGAYNEQFF
>TRBJ2-1|16|TRBV4-2
CASSQEATRGVGEQFF